The clone carrying this T cell receptor beta chain was seen a few times. Antigen unknown. This entry comes from a study of vaccination effects on CD4 cells after COVID-19. Broader study findings: Both infection-induced and vaccine-induced clones contracted markedly at late post-vaccination timepoints.

Method: immunoSEQ multiplex PCR; TCRdb's copy keeps in-frame clones and lacks some. The sample lists tens of thousands of clones; 76% were seen once. Germline CDR1 ENHRY, CDR2 SYGVKD. The CDR3 runs to 14 residues. With 6 bases removed from V and 2 bases from J, the gap between germline ends came to 12 bases. The ViraFEST assay expanded antigen-specific CD4+ T cells with viral peptide pools before sequencing. Following 10 days of culture, CD4+ T cells were isolated. BNT162b2 vaccine or mRNA-1273 vaccine was given to participants in two doses. Vaccinees lacked prior SARS-CoV-2 infection and tested negative for nucleocapsid antibodies. The researchers cultured fewer than 2.5 million PBMC per well with roughly 11 IU/ml IL-2 and roughly 9.2 ug/ml peptides.

The chain employs TRBV10-3 and TRBJ2-3; D may be TRBD1 (7 bases). The material sequenced was CD4+ T cells from PBMCs cultured with HCoV-OC43 spike peptides, taken after COVID-19 vaccination. As for subset: HCoV-OC43 spike overlapping peptide pool stimulation. This clonotype originated in a human donor who received a COVID-19 vaccine. This chain's CDR3 is CAISRGAHTDTQYF. The CDR3 DNA reads TGTGCCATCAGCAGGGGGGCCCACACAGATACGCAGTATTTT.